These T cell receptor beta chains were read from a single sample in a study of blood T cell repertoires in COVID-19. The protocol was immunoSEQ multiplex PCR, while the TCRdb copy is restricted to in-frame clones and leaves out a portion. The sample lists 150,000 to 200,000 clones; approximately 90% were seen once. Sequencing was carried out using peripheral blood. The receptors originated from a man aged 18 to 29 who had recovered from COVID-19. The CDR3 runs from the conserved cysteine through the conserved F or W. Fields, in order: D gene, V gene, clone size, J gene, CDR3 protein, CDR3 DNA. D genes are given only for firm matches. Not all rows give a size; the values are once, few, many and, for expanded clones, a class.

D: .; V: TRBV19; size: .; J: TRBJ2-1; CDR3: CASRMEGLGYNEQFF; DNA: TGTGCCAGTAGGATGGAGGGATTAGGATACAATGAGCAGTTCTTC
D: .; V: TRBV18; size: once; J: TRBJ2-7; CDR3: CASSPPLLGAAEQYF; DNA: TGTGCCAGCTCACCCCCTCTGTTAGGGGCTGCCGAGCAGTACTTC
D: .; V: TRBV7-2; size: .; J: TRBJ1-5; CDR3: CASSEGQRNQPQHF; DNA: TGTGCCAGCAGTGAAGGACAGAGAAATCAGCCCCAGCATTTT
D: .; V: TRBV29-1; size: .; J: TRBJ1-1; CDR3: CSVAGVMNTEAFF; DNA: TGCAGCGTTGCAGGGGTCATGAACACTGAAGCTTTCTTT
D: .; V: TRBV7-6; size: .; J: TRBJ2-1; CDR3: CASRDKAGQGNNEQFF; DNA: TGTGCCAGCAGGGATAAGGCCGGCCAGGGTAACAATGAGCAGTTCTTC
D: .; V: TRBV24-1; size: once; J: TRBJ2-3; CDR3: CATSDSLADTQYF; DNA: TGTGCCACCAGTGATTCCCTAGCAGATACGCAGTATTTT
D: TRBD1; V: TRBV7-2; size: .; J: TRBJ1-2; CDR3: CASSSRTGGYGYTF; DNA: TGTGCCAGCAGCTCGAGGACAGGGGGCTATGGCTACACCTTC
D: TRBD1; V: TRBV4-1; size: .; J: TRBJ2-3; CDR3: CARIFSGDRRRDTQYF; DNA: TGCGCCAGGATTTTCTCCGGGGACAGGCGGAGAGATACGCAGTATTTT
D: TRBD1; V: TRBV2; size: .; J: TRBJ1-1; CDR3: CASSEDRGRTEAFF; DNA: TGTGCCAGCAGTGAAGACAGGGGAAGGACTGAAGCTTTCTTT
D: .; V: TRBV28; size: .; J: TRBJ1-2; CDR3: CASTPLSGGYTF; DNA: TGTGCCAGCACCCCCCTTTCGGGTGGCTACACCTTC
D: .; V: TRBV6-5; size: .; J: TRBJ1-1; CDR3: CASSTGGNTEAFF; DNA: TGTGCCAGCTCGACGGGGGGGAACACTGAAGCTTTCTTT
D: .; V: TRBV10-3; size: .; J: TRBJ2-1; CDR3: CAINRDSSSYNEQFF; DNA: TGTGCCATTAACCGGGACTCCAGCTCCTACAATGAGCAGTTCTTC
D: .; V: TRBV6-2/TRBV6-3; size: .; J: TRBJ2-1; CDR3: CASSYDGNEQFF; DNA: TGTGCCAGCAGTTATGACGGGAATGAGCAGTTCTTC
D: .; V: TRBV28; size: .; J: TRBJ1-3; CDR3: CASSLRGNGNTIYF; DNA: TGTGCCAGCAGTTTAAGGGGGAATGGAAACACCATATATTTT
D: .; V: TRBV27; size: once; J: TRBJ2-7; CDR3: CASSFGSSHEQYF; DNA: TGTGCCAGCAGTTTCGGGTCCTCCCACGAGCAGTACTTC
D: TRBD2; V: TRBV29-1; size: .; J: TRBJ2-3; CDR3: CSVGGRAKVMDTQYF; DNA: TGCAGCGTTGGCGGGAGGGCCAAGGTAATGGATACGCAGTATTTT
D: .; V: TRBV5-1; size: .; J: TRBJ2-7; CDR3: CASSLRVVGQYF; DNA: TGCGCCAGCAGCTTGCGGGTGGTCGGGCAGTACTTC
D: TRBD2; V: TRBV4-3; size: .; J: TRBJ2-1; CDR3: CASSQLAGGNNEQFF; DNA: TGCGCCAGCAGCCAACTAGCGGGAGGTAACAATGAGCAGTTCTTC
D: .; V: TRBV27; size: few; J: TRBJ1-5; CDR3: CASSLGYAGDQPQHF; DNA: TGTGCCAGCAGTTTGGGGTATGCAGGGGATCAGCCCCAGCATTTT
D: TRBD1; V: TRBV10-3; size: .; J: TRBJ1-2; CDR3: CAISETGNGYTF; DNA: TGTGCCATCAGCGAGACAGGGAATGGCTACACCTTC
D: TRBD2; V: TRBV7-2; size: .; J: TRBJ2-5; CDR3: CASSRTGTSQETQYF; DNA: TGTGCCAGCAGCCGTACCGGGACTAGCCAAGAGACCCAGTACTTC
D: .; V: TRBV2; size: .; J: TRBJ2-1; CDR3: CASSDLSSSYNEQFF; DNA: TGTGCCAGCAGTGACCTATCGAGCTCCTACAATGAGCAGTTCTTC
D: TRBD1; V: TRBV6-2/TRBV6-3; size: .; J: TRBJ2-7; CDR3: CASSRDRPYEQYF; DNA: TGTGCCAGCAGCAGGGACAGACCCTACGAGCAGTACTTC
D: .; V: TRBV28; size: .; J: TRBJ2-1; CDR3: CASSFPGAGYNEQFF; DNA: TGTGCCAGCAGTTTCCCTGGGGCAGGGTACAATGAGCAGTTCTTC
D: TRBD1; V: TRBV29-1; size: .; J: TRBJ1-2; CDR3: CSVEEPGQSYGYTF; DNA: TGCAGCGTTGAAGAACCGGGACAGAGTTATGGCTACACCTTC
D: .; V: TRBV25-1; size: .; J: TRBJ2-5; CDR3: CASSESRTQYF; DNA: TGTGCCAGCAGTGAATCGAGGACCCAGTACTTC
D: TRBD1; V: TRBV4-3; size: .; J: TRBJ1-2; CDR3: CASSQETGGNGYTF; DNA: TGCGCCAGCAGCCAAGAGACAGGGGGGAATGGCTACACCTTC
D: .; V: TRBV5-1; size: once; J: TRBJ2-7; CDR3: CASSTGNRVAGTYEQYF; DNA: TGCGCCAGCAGCACGGGAAACAGGGTAGCGGGTACCTACGAGCAGTACTTC
D: .; V: TRBV7-2; size: .; J: TRBJ2-2; CDR3: CASSLMGQRNTGELFF; DNA: TGTGCCAGCAGCTTAATGGGGCAGAGAAACACCGGGGAGCTGTTTTTT
D: .; V: TRBV7-2; size: .; J: TRBJ2-1; CDR3: CASSLEWSSYNEQFF; DNA: TGTGCCAGCAGCTTAGAGTGGAGCTCCTACAATGAGCAGTTCTTC
D: .; V: TRBV7-2; size: .; J: TRBJ1-1; CDR3: CASSQYVRVRNTEAFF; DNA: TGTGCCAGCAGCCAATACGTCAGGGTCCGGAACACTGAAGCTTTCTTT
D: TRBD1; V: TRBV6-5; size: .; J: TRBJ2-7; CDR3: CASSQQGFGEQYF; DNA: TGTGCCAGCAGTCAACAGGGGTTCGGCGAGCAGTACTTC
D: .; V: TRBV6-1; size: .; J: TRBJ2-1; CDR3: CASSEVGGSTNEQFF; DNA: TGTGCCAGCAGTGAGGTGGGGGGATCCACGAATGAGCAGTTCTTC
D: TRBD2; V: TRBV11-2; size: .; J: TRBJ2-5; CDR3: CASSFSGTVETQYF; DNA: TGTGCCAGCAGCTTTAGCGGGACCGTAGAGACCCAGTACTTC
D: .; V: TRBV4-3; size: once; J: TRBJ2-7; CDR3: CASSQDWQGSSYEQYF; DNA: TGCGCCAGCAGCCAAGACTGGCAGGGGTCCTCCTACGAGCAGTACTTC
D: TRBD2; V: TRBV11-3; size: .; J: TRBJ2-1; CDR3: CASSPSPLTSGRAGEQFF; DNA: TGTGCCAGCAGCCCCAGCCCCCTAACTAGCGGGAGGGCCGGTGAGCAGTTCTTC
D: TRBD2; V: TRBV11-2; size: .; J: TRBJ2-1; CDR3: CASSPGLAGGFSYNEQFF; DNA: TGTGCCAGCAGCCCTGGACTAGCGGGAGGGTTCTCCTACAATGAGCAGTTCTTC
D: .; V: TRBV13; size: .; J: TRBJ2-1; CDR3: CASSLSGLSSYNEQFF; DNA: TGTGCCAGCAGCTTATCGGGACTGAGCTCCTACAATGAGCAGTTCTTC
D: TRBD2; V: TRBV7-9; size: .; J: TRBJ2-3; CDR3: CASSPLGLAGADTQYF; DNA: TGTGCCAGCAGCCCTCTAGGACTAGCGGGCGCAGATACGCAGTATTTT
D: TRBD1; V: TRBV4-1; size: .; J: TRBJ1-6; CDR3: CASSLPGGTGLGNSPLHF; DNA: TGCGCCAGCAGCCTCCCAGGCGGGACAGGGCTAGGCAATTCACCCCTCCACTTT
D: TRBD2; V: TRBV7-9; size: .; J: TRBJ2-7; CDR3: CASSFSTSGRGGEQYF; DNA: TGTGCCAGCAGCTTTTCAACTAGCGGGAGAGGAGGCGAGCAGTACTTC
D: .; V: TRBV27; size: .; J: TRBJ1-2; CDR3: CASSLSDSTNYGYTF; DNA: TGTGCCAGCAGTTTATCCGACAGCACCAACTATGGCTACACCTTC
D: TRBD1; V: TRBV30; size: .; J: TRBJ1-6; CDR3: CAWQGDGNSPLHF; DNA: TGTGCCTGGCAGGGGGATGGGAATTCACCCCTCCACTTT
D: TRBD1; V: TRBV28; size: .; J: TRBJ2-7; CDR3: CASSPGTGGYEQYF; DNA: TGTGCCAGCAGTCCCGGGACAGGGGGGTACGAGCAGTACTTC
D: TRBD1; V: TRBV4-2; size: .; J: TRBJ2-7; CDR3: CASSQDPTGVSYEQYF; DNA: TGTGCCAGCAGCCAAGATCCCACAGGGGTGAGTTACGAGCAGTACTTC
D: TRBD1; V: TRBV28; size: .; J: TRBJ2-5; CDR3: CASSLPGRGLRETQYF; DNA: TGTGCCAGCAGCCTCCCCGGCAGGGGGCTACGGGAGACCCAGTACTTC
D: TRBD1; V: TRBV10-3; size: .; J: TRBJ1-1; CDR3: CAISERAGGIKDTEAFF; DNA: TGTGCCATCAGTGAGAGGGCAGGGGGCATAAAAGACACTGAAGCTTTCTTT
D: .; V: TRBV28; size: .; J: TRBJ2-2; CDR3: CASSSLRPGELFF; DNA: TGTGCCAGTTCGAGTCTCCGTCCCGGGGAGCTGTTTTTT
D: .; V: TRBV9; size: .; J: TRBJ2-2; CDR3: CASSVVAAPTAGELFF; DNA: TGTGCCAGCAGCGTGGTAGCGGCCCCGACGGCCGGGGAGCTGTTTTTT
D: .; V: TRBV3-1/TRBV3-2; size: .; J: TRBJ2-7; CDR3: CASSQGGAHSYEQYF; DNA: TGTGCCAGCAGCCAAGGCGGGGCTCACTCCTACGAGCAGTACTTC
D: TRBD1; V: TRBV27; size: .; J: TRBJ2-6; CDR3: CASSLTGGLSGANVLTF; DNA: TGTGCCAGCAGTTTGACAGGGGGCTTGAGTGGGGCCAACGTCCTGACTTTC
D: TRBD1; V: TRBV9; size: .; J: TRBJ2-5; CDR3: CASSVGTGKETQYF; DNA: TGTGCCAGCAGCGTAGGGACAGGGAAAGAGACCCAGTACTTC
D: .; V: TRBV27; size: .; J: TRBJ1-2; CDR3: CASSLDFRGAARGYTF; DNA: TGTGCCAGCAGTTTAGATTTTCGGGGGGCGGCGAGAGGCTACACCTTC
D: .; V: TRBV9; size: .; J: TRBJ1-6; CDR3: CASSVGTVNSPLHF; DNA: TGTGCCAGCAGCGTAGGGACAGTTAATTCACCCCTCCACTTT
D: .; V: TRBV27; size: .; J: TRBJ1-1; CDR3: CASSRGKGTEAFF; DNA: TGTGCCAGCAGTCGGGGAAAGGGCACTGAAGCTTTCTTT
D: .; V: TRBV2; size: .; J: TRBJ2-2; CDR3: CASSERTYYGELFF; DNA: TGTGCCAGCAGTGAAAGGACTTACTACGGGGAGCTGTTTTTT
D: TRBD1; V: TRBV5-1; size: .; J: TRBJ2-5; CDR3: CASSGGTGSSWETQYF; DNA: TGCGCCAGCAGCGGGGGGACAGGGAGCTCCTGGGAGACCCAGTACTTC
D: TRBD1; V: TRBV7-9; size: .; J: TRBJ1-5; CDR3: CASVGTGGGQPQHF; DNA: TGTGCCAGCGTCGGGACAGGGGGAGGTCAGCCCCAGCATTTT
D: TRBD2; V: TRBV27; size: .; J: TRBJ2-2; CDR3: CASSLLAGVSGELFF; DNA: TGTGCCAGCAGTTTACTAGCGGGAGTGTCCGGGGAGCTGTTTTTT
D: TRBD2; V: TRBV4-3; size: once; J: TRBJ2-1; CDR3: CASSQWSGGAYNEQFF; DNA: TGCGCCAGCAGCCAATGGTCGGGAGGGGCCTACAATGAGCAGTTCTTC